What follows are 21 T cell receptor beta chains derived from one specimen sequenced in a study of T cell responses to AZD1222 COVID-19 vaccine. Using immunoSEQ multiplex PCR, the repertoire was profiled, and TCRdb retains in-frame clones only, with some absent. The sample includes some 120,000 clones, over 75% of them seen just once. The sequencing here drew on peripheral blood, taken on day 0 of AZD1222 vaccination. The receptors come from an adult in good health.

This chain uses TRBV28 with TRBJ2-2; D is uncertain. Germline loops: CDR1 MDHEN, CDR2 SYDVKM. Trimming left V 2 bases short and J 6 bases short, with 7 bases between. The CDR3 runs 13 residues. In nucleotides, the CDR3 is TGTGCCAGCAGTTTAGTAAACCCCGGGGAGCTGTTTTTT. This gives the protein CASSLVNPGELFF. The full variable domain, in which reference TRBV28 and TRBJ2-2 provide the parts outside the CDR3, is DVKVTQSSRYLVKRTGEKVFLECVQDMDHENMFWYRQDPGLGLRLIYFSYDVKMKEKGDIPEGYSVSREKKERFSLILESASTNQTSMYLCASSLVNPGELFFGEGSRLTVL.

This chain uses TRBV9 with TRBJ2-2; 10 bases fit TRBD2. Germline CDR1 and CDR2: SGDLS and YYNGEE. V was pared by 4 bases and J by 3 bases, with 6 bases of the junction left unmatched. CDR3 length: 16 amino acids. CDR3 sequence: CASSPPSGRDTGELFF. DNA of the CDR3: TGTGCCAGCAGCCCTCCTAGCGGGAGAGACACCGGGGAGCTGTTTTTT.

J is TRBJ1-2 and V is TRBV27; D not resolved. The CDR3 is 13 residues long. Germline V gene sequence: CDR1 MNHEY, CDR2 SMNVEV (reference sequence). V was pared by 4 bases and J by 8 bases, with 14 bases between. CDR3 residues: CASSYLVALGYTF. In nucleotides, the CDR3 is TGTGCCAGCAGTTATCTCGTGGCTTTGGGCTACACCTTC.

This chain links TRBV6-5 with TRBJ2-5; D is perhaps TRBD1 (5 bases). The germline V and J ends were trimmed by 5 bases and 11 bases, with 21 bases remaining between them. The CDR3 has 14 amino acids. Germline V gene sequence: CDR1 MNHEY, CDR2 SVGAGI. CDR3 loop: CASSTPRQGQVQYF. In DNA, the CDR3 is TGTGCCAGCAGTACCCCCCGCCAAGGACAAGTACAGTACTTC.

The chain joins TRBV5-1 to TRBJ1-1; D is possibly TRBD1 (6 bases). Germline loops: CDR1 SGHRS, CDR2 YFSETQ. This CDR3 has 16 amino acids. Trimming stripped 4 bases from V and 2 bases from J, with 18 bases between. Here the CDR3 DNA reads TGCGCCAGCAGCCTCCGGCGGGACACGGTAAACACTGAAGCTTTCTTT. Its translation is CASSLRRDTVNTEAFF.

CDR3 sequence: CASKTYGLYNSPLHF. In DNA form, the CDR3 reads TGTGCCAGCAAAACGTATGGGCTCTATAATTCACCCCTCCACTTT. V gene TRBV27 combines with J gene TRBJ1-6; D is unresolved. The CDR3 contains 15 residues. Germline V gene lookup returns CDR1 MNHEY and CDR2 SMNVEV (reference sequence). Trimming shortened V by 7 bases and J by 3 bases, and 13 bases separated the two germline ends.

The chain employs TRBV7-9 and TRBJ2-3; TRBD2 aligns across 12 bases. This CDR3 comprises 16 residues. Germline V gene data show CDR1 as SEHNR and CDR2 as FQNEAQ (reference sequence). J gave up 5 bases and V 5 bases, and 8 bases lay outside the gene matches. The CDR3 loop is CASSLTSGGPGDTQYF. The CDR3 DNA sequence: TGTGCCAGCAGCCTCACTAGCGGGGGGCCGGGAGATACGCAGTATTTT.

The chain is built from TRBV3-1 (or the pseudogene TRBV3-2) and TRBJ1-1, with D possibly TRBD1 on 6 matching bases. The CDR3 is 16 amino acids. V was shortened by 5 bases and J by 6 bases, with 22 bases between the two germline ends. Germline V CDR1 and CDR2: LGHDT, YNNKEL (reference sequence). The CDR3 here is CASSEVSQGLGAEAFF. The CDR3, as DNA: TGTGCCAGCAGCGAAGTATCACAGGGCCTTGGGGCTGAAGCTTTCTTT.

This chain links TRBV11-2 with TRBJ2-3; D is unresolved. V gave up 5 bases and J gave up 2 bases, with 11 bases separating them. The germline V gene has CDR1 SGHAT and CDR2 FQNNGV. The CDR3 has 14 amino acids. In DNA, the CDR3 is TGTGCCAGCAGCCCCTCCTCCGCCACAGATACGCAGTATTTT. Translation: CASSPSSATDTQYF. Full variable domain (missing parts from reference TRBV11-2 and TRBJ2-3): EAGVAQSPRYKIIEKRQSVAFWCNPISGHATLYWYQQILGQGPKLLIQFQNNGVVDDSQLPKDRFSAERLKGVDSTLKIQPAKLEDSAVYLCASSPSSATDTQYFGPGTRLTVL.

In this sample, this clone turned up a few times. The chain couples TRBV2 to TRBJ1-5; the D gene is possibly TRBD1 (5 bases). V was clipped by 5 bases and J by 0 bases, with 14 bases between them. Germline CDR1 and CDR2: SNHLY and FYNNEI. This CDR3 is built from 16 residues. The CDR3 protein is CASSTLGLYSNQPQHF. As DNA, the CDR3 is TGTGCCAGCAGTACCCTGGGACTTTATAGCAATCAGCCCCAGCATTTT.

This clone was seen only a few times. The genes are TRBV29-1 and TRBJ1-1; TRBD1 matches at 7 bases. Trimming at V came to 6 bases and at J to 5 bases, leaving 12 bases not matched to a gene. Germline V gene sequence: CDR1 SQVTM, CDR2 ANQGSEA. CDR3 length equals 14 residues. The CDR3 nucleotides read TGCAGCGTCCACGACAGGGTAGTAAGTACTGAAGCTTTCTTT. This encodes CSVHDRVVSTEAFF.

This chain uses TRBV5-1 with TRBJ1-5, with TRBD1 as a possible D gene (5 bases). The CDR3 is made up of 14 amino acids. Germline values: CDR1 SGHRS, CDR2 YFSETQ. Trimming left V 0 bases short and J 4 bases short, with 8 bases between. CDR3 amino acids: CASSLEGANQPQHF. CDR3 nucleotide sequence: TGCGCCAGCAGCTTGGAAGGGGCAAATCAGCCCCAGCATTTT.

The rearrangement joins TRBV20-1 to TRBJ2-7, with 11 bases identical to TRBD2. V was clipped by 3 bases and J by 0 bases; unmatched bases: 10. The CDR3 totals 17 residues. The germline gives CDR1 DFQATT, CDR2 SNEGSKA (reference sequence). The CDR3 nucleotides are TGCAGTGCTAGTGGGCTAGCGGGGGGAACTTCCTCCTACGAGCAGTACTTC. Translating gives CSASGLAGGTSSYEQYF.

The CDR3 protein is CASSLTQLMQETQYF. CDR3 DNA: TGCGCCAGCAGCTTGACACAGTTAATGCAAGAGACCCAGTACTTC. The rearrangement links TRBV5-1 to TRBJ2-5; no reliable D call. This CDR3 contains 15 residues. The ends were cut back, 1 base at V and 2 bases at J, with 12 bases in the middle. In germline, CDR1 is SGHRS, CDR2 YFSETQ.

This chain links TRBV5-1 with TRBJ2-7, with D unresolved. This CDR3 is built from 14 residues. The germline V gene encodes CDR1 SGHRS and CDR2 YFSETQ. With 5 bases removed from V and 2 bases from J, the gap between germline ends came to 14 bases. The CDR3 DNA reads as TGCGCCAGCAGGAATACAGAGATAACCTACGAGCAGTACTTC. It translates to CASRNTEITYEQYF.

CDR3 in amino acids: CASSSNFEQFF. The CDR3 DNA reads TGTGCCAGCAGCTCGAATTTTGAGCAGTTCTTC. V and J are TRBV12-3 or TRBV12-4 and TRBJ2-1; D not certain. This CDR3 is 11 amino acids long. V was trimmed by 6 bases and J by 9 bases, leaving 9 bases between them.

In DNA form, the CDR3 reads TGCGCCAGCAGCCCGGTCGGGCTCGGCTACACCTTC. Protein sequence: CASSPVGLGYTF. This chain joins TRBV5-1 and TRBJ1-2; no clear D. Germline assignment: CDR1 SGHRS and CDR2 YFSETQ. The V end lost 4 bases, the J end lost 8 bases, and 12 bases lay between the germline ends. The CDR3 loop spans 12 amino acids.

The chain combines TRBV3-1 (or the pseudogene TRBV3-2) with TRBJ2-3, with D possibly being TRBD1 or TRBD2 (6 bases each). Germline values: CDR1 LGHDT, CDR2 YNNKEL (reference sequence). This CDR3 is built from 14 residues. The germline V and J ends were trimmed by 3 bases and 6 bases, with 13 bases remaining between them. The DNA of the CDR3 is TGTGCCAGCAGCCATTCCCCGGGGGCCGATACGCAGTATTTT. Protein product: CASSHSPGADTQYF.

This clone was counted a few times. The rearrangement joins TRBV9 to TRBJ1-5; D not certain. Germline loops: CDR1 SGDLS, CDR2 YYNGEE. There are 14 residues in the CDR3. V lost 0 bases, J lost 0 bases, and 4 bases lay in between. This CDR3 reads CASSVGYSNQPQHF. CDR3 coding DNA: TGTGCCAGCAGCGTAGGCTATAGCAATCAGCCCCAGCATTTT. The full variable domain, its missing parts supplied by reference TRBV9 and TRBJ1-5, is DSGVTQTPKHLITATGQRVTLRCSPRSGDLSVYWYQQSLDQGLQFLIQYYNGEERAKGNILERFSAQQFPDLHSELNLSSLELGDSALYFCASSVGYSNQPQHFGDGTRLSIL.

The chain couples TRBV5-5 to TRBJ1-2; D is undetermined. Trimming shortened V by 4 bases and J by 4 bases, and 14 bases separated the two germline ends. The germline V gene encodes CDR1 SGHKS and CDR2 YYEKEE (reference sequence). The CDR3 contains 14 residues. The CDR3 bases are TGTGCCAGCAGCATTCAGGAAATGGGCTATGGCTACACCTTC. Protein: CASSIQEMGYGYTF.

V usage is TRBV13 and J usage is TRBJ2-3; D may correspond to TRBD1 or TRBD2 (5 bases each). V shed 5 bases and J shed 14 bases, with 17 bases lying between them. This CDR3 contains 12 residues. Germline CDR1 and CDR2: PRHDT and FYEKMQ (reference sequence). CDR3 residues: CASSPGQGPLYF. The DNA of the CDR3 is TGTGCCAGCAGCCCCGGGCAGGGACCCTTGTATTTT.